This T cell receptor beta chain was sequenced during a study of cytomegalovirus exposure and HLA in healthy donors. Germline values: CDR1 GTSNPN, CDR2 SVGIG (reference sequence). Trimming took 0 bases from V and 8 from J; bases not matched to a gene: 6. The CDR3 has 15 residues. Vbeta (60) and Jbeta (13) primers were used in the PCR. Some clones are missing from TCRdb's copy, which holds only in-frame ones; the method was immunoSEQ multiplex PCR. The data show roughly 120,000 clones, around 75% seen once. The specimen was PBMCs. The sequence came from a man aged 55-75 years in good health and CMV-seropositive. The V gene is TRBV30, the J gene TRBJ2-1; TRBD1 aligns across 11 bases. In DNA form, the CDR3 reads TGTGCCTGGAGTGTTAGGACAGGGGGCGGATATGAGCAGTTCTTC. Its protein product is CAWSVRTGGGYEQFF.